The 21 T cell receptor beta chains below all came from one sample that was sequenced in a study of OX40 agonist ivuxolimab in advanced cancers. Generated by immunoSEQ multiplex PCR, the TCRdb table keeps only in-frame clones and is missing some. This table holds 50,000 to 75,000 clones, about 90% found once. Sequencing used CD4+ or CD8+ T cells sorted from blood, obtained in a trial of the OX40 agonist ivuxolimab. The receptor set was obtained from an adult with an advanced solid tumor such as melanoma, head and neck, liver or kidney cancer.

The chain combines TRBV4-1 with TRBJ1-6; D not resolved. Germline-derived CDR1 and CDR2 are MGHRA and YSYEKL. V lost 0 bases and J 11 bases, leaving 8 bases between the germline ends. CDR3 length: 13 amino acids. As DNA, the CDR3 is TGCGCCAGCAGCCAAGAGGTCGGACCACCCCTCCACTTT. Translated: CASSQEVGPPLHF.

In this sample, this clone turned up once. The chain is built from TRBV4-2 and TRBJ1-1, with D tentatively TRBD1 (6 bases). V was cut by 0 bases and J by 4 bases, with 9 bases left in between. This CDR3 comprises 14 residues. Germline lookup yields CDR1 LGHNA and CDR2 YNFKEQ. The CDR3 reads CASSQEGRGTEAFF. CDR3 DNA sequence: TGTGCCAGCAGCCAAGAAGGCAGGGGCACTGAAGCTTTCTTT.

The chain employs TRBV29-1 and TRBJ1-5, with a weak D call TRBD1 (6 bases). V lost 7 bases and J 3 bases, leaving 16 bases between the germline ends. Germline V gene data show CDR1 as SQVTM and CDR2 as ANQGSEA. The CDR3 loop spans 14 amino acids. The CDR3 DNA sequence: TGCAGCGCCGGAGAGGGGGGACCCAATCAGCCCCAGCATTTT. This encodes CSAGEGGPNQPQHF.

The chain employs TRBV7-9 and TRBJ2-5, with 14 bases that match TRBD2. Germline V gene lookup returns CDR1 SEHNR and CDR2 FQNEAQ (reference sequence). The CDR3 contains 17 residues. The V and J ends lost 5 bases and 5 bases, in that order; junction bases with no gene match: 10. The CDR3 nucleotides are TGTGCCAGCAGCGCGGGAAGACGGACTAGCGGGAGGGAGACCCAGTACTTC. Its protein product is CASSAGRRTSGRETQYF.

This clone was detected once. The gene calls are TRBV5-1 and TRBJ2-7; D perhaps matches TRBD2 (6 bases). The germline V gene encodes CDR1 SGHRS and CDR2 YFSETQ. CDR3 length: 14 residues. Trimming removed 4 bases at V and 6 bases at J, with 17 bases between. The chain's CDR3 is CASSPEATGVEQYF. For the CDR3, the DNA is TGCGCCAGCAGCCCAGAGGCGACGGGGGTCGAGCAGTACTTC.

The chain combines TRBV6-1 with TRBJ1-2, with no clear D. Germline CDR1 MNHNS, CDR2 SASEGT. The CDR3 loop spans 13 amino acids. Trimming removed 2 bases at V and 4 bases at J, with 8 bases between. CDR3 amino acids: CASSERKSYGYTF. CDR3 DNA: TGTGCCAGCAGTGAAAGGAAGAGCTATGGCTACACCTTC.

This clone has a single count. This sequence joins TRBV7-8 and TRBJ2-7; maybe TRBD1 (6 bases). The V gene's germline CDR1 is SGHVS and CDR2 FQNEAQ. Trimming stripped 3 bases from V and 2 bases from J, with 11 bases between. This CDR3 has 14 residues. The CDR3 sequence is CASSFRGRAYEQYF. CDR3 nucleotide sequence: TGTGCCAGCAGCTTCAGGGGCAGGGCCTACGAGCAGTACTTC.

This chain links TRBV7-9 with TRBJ1-3, with D tentatively TRBD1 (6 bases). Germline V gene sequence: CDR1 SEHNR, CDR2 FQNEAQ (reference sequence). The V gene lost 6 bases and the J gene lost 2 bases, with 14 bases spanning the gap. The CDR3 totals 15 residues. The DNA of the CDR3 is TGTGCCAGCAGGTTAAGCTGGACAGCTGGAAACACCATATATTTT. It translates to CASRLSWTAGNTIYF.

The rearrangement uses TRBV6-1 and TRBJ1-4; 9 bases are a match to TRBD1. CDR1 is MNHNS, CDR2 SASEGT, per germline. This CDR3 is 15 amino acids long. V lost 1 base, J lost 8 bases, and 5 bases stayed unmatched. CDR3 residues: CASSEVGQGSEKLFF. The CDR3 DNA reads as TGTGCCAGCAGTGAAGTAGGACAGGGGTCGGAAAAACTGTTTTTT.

This clone was found once. V and J are TRBV5-5 and TRBJ1-5; D is unclear. The CDR3 extends over 18 amino acids. The germline V and J ends were trimmed by 2 bases and 0 bases, with 18 bases remaining between them. CDR1 is SGHKS, CDR2 YYEKEE, per germline (reference sequence). The CDR3 DNA reads TGTGCCAGCAGCTTACGAGGACCGGAATTCTTTAGCAATCAGCCCCAGCATTTT. Amino acids: CASSLRGPEFFSNQPQHF.

This clone was counted only a few times. The V call is TRBV11-2, the J call TRBJ2-2, with a weak D call TRBD1 (6 bases). CDR1 and CDR2 (germline): SGHAT, FQNNGV. Trimming stripped 6 bases from V and 6 bases from J, with 23 bases between. CDR3 length: 17 amino acids. The CDR3 protein is CASSSIAGRGLSGELFF. Written as DNA, the CDR3 is TGTGCCAGCAGTTCTATCGCCGGTAGGGGGTTATCCGGGGAGCTGTTTTTT.

This chain links TRBV9 with TRBJ2-3, with D tentatively TRBD2 (6 bases). The V gene lost 4 bases and the J gene lost 5 bases, with 17 bases spanning the gap. Germline assignment: CDR1 SGDLS and CDR2 YYNGEE. The CDR3 consists of 15 residues. The CDR3: CASSPSPARGDTQYF. As DNA, the CDR3 is TGTGCCAGCAGCCCCTCGCCAGCGCGGGGAGATACGCAGTATTTT. Full variable domain (remainder filled in from reference TRBV9 and TRBJ2-3): DSGVTQTPKHLITATGQRVTLRCSPRSGDLSVYWYQQSLDQGLQFLIQYYNGEERAKGNILERFSAQQFPDLHSELNLSSLELGDSALYFCASSPSPARGDTQYFGPGTRLTVL.

The V gene is TRBV6-6, the J gene TRBJ1-2; 7 nucleotides line up with TRBD1. The CDR3 runs 12 residues. The junction had 7 bases not matched to a gene; V was cut back by 8 bases and J by 7 bases. CDR1 and CDR2 from the germline V gene are MNHNY and SVGAGI (reference sequence). The CDR3: CASEQGLAGYTF. The DNA of the CDR3 is TGTGCCAGCGAACAGGGGTTAGCTGGCTACACCTTC.

The CDR3 coding sequence is TGTGCCAGCAGGAACAGCCCCTACGAGCAGTACTTC. It codes for CASRNSPYEQYF. V and J are TRBV6-5 and TRBJ2-7, with no clear D. V was cut by 6 bases and J by 2 bases, with 8 bases left in between. From germline, CDR1 is MNHEY and CDR2 SVGAGI. The CDR3 consists of 12 residues.

V and J are TRBV5-1 and TRBJ1-2; possibly TRBD1 for D (6 bases). V lost 1 base and J 4 bases, leaving 17 bases between the germline ends. Germline V gene data show CDR1 as SGHRS and CDR2 as YFSETQ. This CDR3 is built from 16 residues. CDR3 loop: CASSLSPQGLGYGYTF. The CDR3 DNA reads as TGCGCCAGCAGCTTGAGCCCCCAGGGGTTGGGCTATGGCTACACCTTC. The full variable domain, its missing parts supplied by reference TRBV5-1 and TRBJ1-2, is KAGVTQTPRYLIKTRGQQVTLSCSPISGHRSVSWYQQTPGQGLQFLFEYFSETQRNKGNFPGRFSGRQFSNSRSEMNVSTLELGDSALYLCASSLSPQGLGYGYTFGSGTRLTVV.

J is TRBJ2-1 and V is TRBV4-1; 12 nucleotides match TRBD2. This CDR3 spans 17 amino acids. CDR1 is MGHRA, CDR2 YSYEKL, per germline. Germline trimming cut 2 bases from V and 6 bases from J; bases unmatched to any gene: 8. The CDR3 region has the DNA TGCGCCAGCAGCCAACCGACTAGCGGGAGCCGTTTCAATGAGCAGTTCTTC. This encodes CASSQPTSGSRFNEQFF.

This clone was detected only once. The chain employs TRBV27 and TRBJ2-3; a possible D gene is TRBD1 (5 bases). This CDR3 region has 13 residues. V was cut by 1 base and J by 5 bases, with 7 bases left in between. CDR1 is MNHEY, CDR2 SMNVEV, per germline (reference sequence). The CDR3 region has the DNA TGTGCCAGCAGTTTATTAAGGGGAGATACGCAGTATTTT. Its protein product is CASSLLRGDTQYF.

The rearrangement uses TRBV28 and TRBJ1-1; 11 nucleotides match TRBD1. The CDR3 consists of 16 residues. The V segment lost 5 bases and the J segment 4 bases; nucleotides outside the gene matches: 9. Germline V lookup: CDR1 MDHEN, CDR2 SYDVKM. CDR3 sequence: CASSPSPGQGGTEAFF. In DNA, the CDR3 is TGTGCCAGCAGTCCCAGTCCGGGACAGGGGGGCACTGAAGCTTTCTTT.

The rearrangement joins TRBV19 to TRBJ1-5; 11 bases match TRBD1. Germline V gene lookup returns CDR1 LNHDA and CDR2 SQIVND (reference sequence). The CDR3 has 15 amino acids. V was pared by 7 bases and J by 6 bases, with 8 bases of the junction left unmatched. DNA for the CDR3: TGTGCCAGTACCCAAGGGACAGGGGGAACTCAGCCCCAGCATTTT. The encoded protein is CASTQGTGGTQPQHF.

The chain couples TRBV5-1 to TRBJ2-6; D possibly corresponds to TRBD2 (5 bases). The CDR3 consists of 15 residues. V shed 2 bases and J shed 0 bases, with 6 bases lying between them. The germline gives CDR1 SGHRS, CDR2 YFSETQ. The CDR3 DNA reads as TGCGCCAGCAGCTTCGGGGACTCTGGGGCCAACGTCCTGACTTTC. Translated, it gives CASSFGDSGANVLTF.

The rearrangement uses TRBV25-1 and TRBJ2-3; tentatively, D is TRBD1 or TRBD2 (5 bases each). The V end lost 8 bases, the J end lost 3 bases, and 12 bases lay between the germline ends. This CDR3 comprises 13 residues. CDR1 is MGHDK and CDR2 is SYGVNS in the germline V gene. The CDR3 DNA sequence: TGTGCCAGCGGGACGGTGATGACAGATACGCAGTATTTT. Translating gives CASGTVMTDTQYF.